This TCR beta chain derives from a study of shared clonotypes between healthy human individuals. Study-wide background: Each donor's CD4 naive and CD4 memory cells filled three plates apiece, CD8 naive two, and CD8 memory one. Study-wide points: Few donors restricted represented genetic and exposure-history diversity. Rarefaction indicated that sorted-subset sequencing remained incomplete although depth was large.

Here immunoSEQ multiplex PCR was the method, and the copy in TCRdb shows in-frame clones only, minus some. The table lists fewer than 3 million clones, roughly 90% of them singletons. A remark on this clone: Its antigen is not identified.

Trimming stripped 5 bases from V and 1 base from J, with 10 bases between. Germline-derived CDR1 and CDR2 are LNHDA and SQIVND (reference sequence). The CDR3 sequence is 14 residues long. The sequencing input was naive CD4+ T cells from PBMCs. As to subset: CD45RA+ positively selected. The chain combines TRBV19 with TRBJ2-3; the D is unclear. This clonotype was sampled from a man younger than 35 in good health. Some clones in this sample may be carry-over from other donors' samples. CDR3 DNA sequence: TGTGCCAGTAGTTCCTACCACCGCACAGATACGCAGTATTTT. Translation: CASSSYHRTDTQYF.